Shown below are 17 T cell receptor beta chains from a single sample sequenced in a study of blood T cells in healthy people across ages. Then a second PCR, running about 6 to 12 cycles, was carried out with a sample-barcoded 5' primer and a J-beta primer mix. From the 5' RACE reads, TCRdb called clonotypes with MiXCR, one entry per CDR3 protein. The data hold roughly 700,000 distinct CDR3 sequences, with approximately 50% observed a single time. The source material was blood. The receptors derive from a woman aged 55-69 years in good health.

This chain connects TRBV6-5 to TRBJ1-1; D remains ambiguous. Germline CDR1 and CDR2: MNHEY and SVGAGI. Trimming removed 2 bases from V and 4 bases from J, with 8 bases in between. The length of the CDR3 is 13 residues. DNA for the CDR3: TGTGCCAGCAGTTACGGGCGGAGCACTGAAGCTTTCTTT. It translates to CASSYGRSTEAFF.

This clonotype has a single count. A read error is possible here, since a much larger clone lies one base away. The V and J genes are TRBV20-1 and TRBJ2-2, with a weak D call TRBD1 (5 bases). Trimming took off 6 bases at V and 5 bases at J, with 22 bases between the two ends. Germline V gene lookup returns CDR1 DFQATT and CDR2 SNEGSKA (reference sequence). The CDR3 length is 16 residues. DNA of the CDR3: TGCAGTGCCGTACAGGAGCTAATGGGTCTTACCGGGGAGCTGTTTTTT. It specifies CSAVQELMGLTGELFF.

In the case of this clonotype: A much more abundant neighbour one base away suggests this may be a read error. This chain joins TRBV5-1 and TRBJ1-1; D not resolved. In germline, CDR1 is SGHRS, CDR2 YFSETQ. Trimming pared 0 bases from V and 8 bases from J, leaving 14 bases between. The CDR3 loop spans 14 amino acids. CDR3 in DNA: TGCGCCAGCAGCTTGGAATCGGGTACTTCCGAAGCTTTCTTT. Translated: CASSLESGTSEAFF. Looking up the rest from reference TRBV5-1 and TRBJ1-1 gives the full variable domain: KAGVTQTPRYLIKTRGQQVTLSCSPISGHRSVSWYQQTPGQGLQFLFEYFSETQRNKGNFPGRFSGRQFSNSRSEMNVSTLELGDSALYLCASSLESGTSEAFFGQGTRLTVV.

CDR3 region: CASSFPPGANTEAFF. For the CDR3, the DNA is TGTGCCAGCAGTTTCCCCCCGGGGGCTAACACTGAAGCTTTCTTT. The gene calls are TRBV25-1 and TRBJ1-1; TRBD1 is a possible D gene (6 bases). This CDR3 region has 15 residues. V lost 5 bases, J lost 2 bases, and 15 bases lay in between. Germline V gene sequence: CDR1 MGHDK, CDR2 SYGVNS.

The CDR3 loop is CASSFGTSGRDEQFF. The CDR3 DNA is TGTGCCAGCAGCTTTGGGACTAGCGGGAGAGATGAGCAGTTCTTC. The chain carries TRBV5-6 and TRBJ2-1, with 14 bases lining up with TRBD2. The CDR3 runs 15 residues. V trimming: 2 bases; J trimming: 8 bases; junction bases outside the gene matches: 3. Germline V gene sequence: CDR1 SGHDT, CDR2 YYEEEE.

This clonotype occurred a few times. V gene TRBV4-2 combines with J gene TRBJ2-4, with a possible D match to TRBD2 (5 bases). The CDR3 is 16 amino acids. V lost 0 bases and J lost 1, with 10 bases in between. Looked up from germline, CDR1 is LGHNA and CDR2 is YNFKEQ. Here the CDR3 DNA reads TGTGCCAGCAGCCAAGAACTGGACTCGGCCAAAAACATTCAGTACTTC. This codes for CASSQELDSAKNIQYF.

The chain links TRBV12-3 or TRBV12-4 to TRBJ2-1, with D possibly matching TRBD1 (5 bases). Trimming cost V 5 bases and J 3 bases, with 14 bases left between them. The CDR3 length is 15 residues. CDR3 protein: CASSPIRVYYNEQFF. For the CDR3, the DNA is TGTGCCAGCAGTCCAATCAGGGTTTACTACAATGAGCAGTTCTTC.

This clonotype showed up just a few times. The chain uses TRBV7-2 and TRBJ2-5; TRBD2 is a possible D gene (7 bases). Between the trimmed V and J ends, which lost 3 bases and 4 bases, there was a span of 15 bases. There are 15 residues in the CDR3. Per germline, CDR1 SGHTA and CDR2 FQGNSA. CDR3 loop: CASSFQRGAGETQYF. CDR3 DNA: TGTGCCAGCAGCTTCCAACGGGGGGCGGGAGAGACCCAGTACTTC. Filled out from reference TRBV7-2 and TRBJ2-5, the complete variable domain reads GAGVSQSPSNKVTEKGKDVELRCDPISGHTALYWYRQSLGQGLEFLIYFQGNSAPDKSGLPSDRFSAERTGGSVSTLTIQRTQQEDSAVYLCASSFQRGAGETQYFGPGTRLLVL.

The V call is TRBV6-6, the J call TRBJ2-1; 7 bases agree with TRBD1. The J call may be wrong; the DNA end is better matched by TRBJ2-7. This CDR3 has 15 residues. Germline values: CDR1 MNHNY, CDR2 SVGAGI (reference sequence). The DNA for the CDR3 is TGTGCCAGCAGTTACCCCCAAGGGGGCGGCGATGAGCAGTACTTC. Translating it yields CASSYPQGGGDEQYF.

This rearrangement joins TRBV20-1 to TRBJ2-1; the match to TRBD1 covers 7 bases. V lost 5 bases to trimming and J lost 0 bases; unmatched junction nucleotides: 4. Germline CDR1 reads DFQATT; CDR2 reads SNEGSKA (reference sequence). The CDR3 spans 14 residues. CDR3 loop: CSAARDSSYNEQFF. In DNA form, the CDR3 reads TGCAGTGCTGCCCGGGACAGCTCCTACAATGAGCAGTTCTTC.

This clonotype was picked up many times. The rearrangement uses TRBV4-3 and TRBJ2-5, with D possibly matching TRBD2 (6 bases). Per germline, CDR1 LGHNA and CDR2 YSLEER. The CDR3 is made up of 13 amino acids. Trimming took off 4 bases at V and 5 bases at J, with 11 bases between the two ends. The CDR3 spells CASSRDLAETQYF. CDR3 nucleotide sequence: TGCGCCAGCAGCCGCGATCTAGCGGAGACCCAGTACTTC.

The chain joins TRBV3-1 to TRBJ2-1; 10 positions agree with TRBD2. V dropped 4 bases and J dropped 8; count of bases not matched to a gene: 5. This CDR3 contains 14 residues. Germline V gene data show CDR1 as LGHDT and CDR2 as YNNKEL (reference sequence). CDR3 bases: TGTGCCAGCAGCCGCCGGACTAGCGGAGATGAGCAGTTCTTC. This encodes CASSRRTSGDEQFF.

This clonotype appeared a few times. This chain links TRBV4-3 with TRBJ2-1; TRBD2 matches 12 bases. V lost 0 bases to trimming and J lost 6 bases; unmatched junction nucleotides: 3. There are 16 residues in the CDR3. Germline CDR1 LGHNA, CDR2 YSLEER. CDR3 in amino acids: CASSQDLAGGFNEQFF. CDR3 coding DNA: TGCGCCAGCAGCCAAGACCTAGCGGGAGGGTTCAATGAGCAGTTCTTC.

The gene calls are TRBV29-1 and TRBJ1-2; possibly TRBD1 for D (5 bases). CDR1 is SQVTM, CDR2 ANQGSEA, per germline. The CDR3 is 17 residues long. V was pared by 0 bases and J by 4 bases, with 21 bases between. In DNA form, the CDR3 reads TGCAGCGTTGAAGATCTCTCCCACCTCAAGGGGAGCTATGGCTACACCTTC. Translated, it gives CSVEDLSHLKGSYGYTF.

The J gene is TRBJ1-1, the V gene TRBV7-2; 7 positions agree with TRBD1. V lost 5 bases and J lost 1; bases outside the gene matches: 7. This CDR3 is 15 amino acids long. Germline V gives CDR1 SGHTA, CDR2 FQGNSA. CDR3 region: CASSDQGQRNTEAFF. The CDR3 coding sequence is TGTGCCAGCAGCGACCAGGGACAGAGGAACACTGAAGCTTTCTTT.

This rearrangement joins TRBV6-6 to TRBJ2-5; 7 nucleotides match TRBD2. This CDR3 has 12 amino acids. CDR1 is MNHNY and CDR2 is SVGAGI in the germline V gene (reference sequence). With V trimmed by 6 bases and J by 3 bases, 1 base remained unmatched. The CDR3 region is CASRGGKETQYF. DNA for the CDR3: TGTGCCAGCAGGGGGGGGAAAGAGACCCAGTACTTC.

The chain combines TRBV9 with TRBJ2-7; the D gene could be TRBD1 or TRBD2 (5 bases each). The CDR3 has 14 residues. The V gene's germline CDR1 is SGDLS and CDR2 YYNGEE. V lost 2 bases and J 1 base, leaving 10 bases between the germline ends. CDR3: CASSVRGRSYEQYF. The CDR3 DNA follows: TGTGCCAGCAGCGTCCGGGGCAGGTCCTACGAGCAGTACTTC.